Below are 18 T cell receptor beta chains sequenced from a single sample in a study of blood T cell repertoires in COVID-19. TCRdb keeps only in-frame clones here, not all; method: immunoSEQ multiplex PCR. The repertoire holds 330,000 or so clones, with 87% as singletons. Input material: PBMCs or T cells enriched from blood (not recorded which). These receptor sequences come from a man aged 35 to 55 in a cohort exposed to, infected with or recovered from COVID-19 (not recorded which).

The CDR3 sequence is CASSPHRGRETQYF. The CDR3 nucleotides read TGTGCCAGCAGCCCCCACAGGGGACGGGAGACCCAGTACTTC. The chain combines TRBV5-8 with TRBJ2-5, with 7 bases identical to TRBD1. This CDR3 has 14 residues. Germline V CDR1 and CDR2: SGHTS, YDEGEE. J was trimmed by 5 bases and V by 4 bases; bases with no gene match: 8.

A single count supports this clone. The rearrangement links TRBV4-2 to TRBJ2-7; 10 nucleotides align to TRBD2. CDR1 is LGHNA, CDR2 YNFKEQ, per germline. With V trimmed by 4 bases and J by 7 bases, 10 bases remained unmatched. CDR3 length: 15 amino acids. The CDR3 region is CASSLQREGPQEQYF. The CDR3 DNA reads as TGTGCCAGCAGCCTTCAGCGGGAGGGCCCTCAAGAGCAGTACTTC.

The V call is TRBV30, the J call TRBJ2-7; a weak D match, TRBD2 (7 bases). The germline V gene has CDR1 GTSNPN and CDR2 SVGIG (reference sequence). V was cut by 3 bases and J by 1 base, with 19 bases left in between. The CDR3 is 16 amino acids. The CDR3 region is CAWRRGGGSGSYEQYF. Here the CDR3 DNA reads TGTGCCTGGAGGAGAGGGGGGGGTAGCGGGTCCTACGAGCAGTACTTC.

This sequence joins TRBV6-5 and TRBJ1-4; TRBD1 aligns across 11 bases. With 4 bases clipped from V and 7 bases from J, the junction kept 8 bases outside the gene matches. The CDR3 sequence is 16 residues long. Germline loops: CDR1 MNHEY, CDR2 SVGAGI. This CDR3 reads CASSSWTGGRFEKLFF. Here the CDR3 DNA reads TGTGCCAGCAGTTCCTGGACAGGGGGCCGTTTTGAAAAACTGTTTTTT.

This clone has a single count. CDR3 coding DNA: TGTGCCAGCAGCGGACTAGCGGGAGGGATCACCGGGGAGCTGTTTTTT. Its translation: CASSGLAGGITGELFF. V and J are TRBV7-9 and TRBJ2-2; 15 positions agree with TRBD2. This CDR3 comprises 16 residues. J lost 4 bases, V lost 5 bases, and 2 bases had no gene match. Germline CDR1 and CDR2: SEHNR and FQNEAQ (reference sequence).

CDR3 coding DNA: TGCGCCAGCAGGTCGACAGGGAGCCTTGGCTACACCTTC. Protein: CASRSTGSLGYTF. The chain couples TRBV5-1 to TRBJ1-2; 7 nucleotides line up with TRBD1. Germline lookup yields CDR1 SGHRS and CDR2 YFSETQ. The CDR3 has 13 residues. Germline trimming cut 5 bases from V and 7 bases from J; bases unmatched to any gene: 8.

The V and J genes are TRBV15 and TRBJ2-7; TRBD2 might be the D (5 bases). Germline V gives CDR1 LNHNV, CDR2 YYDKDF (reference sequence). Trimming took off 1 base at V and 4 bases at J, with 8 bases between the two ends. CDR3 length: 13 amino acids. The CDR3 loop is CATSRVPGYEQYF. CDR3 DNA: TGTGCCACCAGCAGAGTGCCGGGATACGAGCAGTACTTC. The full variable domain, rest sourced from reference TRBV15 and TRBJ2-7, is DAMVIQNPRYQVTQFGKPVTLSCSQTLNHNVMYWYQQKSSQAPKLLFHYYDKDFNNEADTPDNFQSRRPNTSFCFLDIRSPGLGDTAMYLCATSRVPGYEQYFGPGTRLTVT.

The chain employs TRBV3-1 (or the pseudogene TRBV3-2) and TRBJ1-2; unclear D gene. The germline V and J ends were trimmed by 0 bases and 6 bases, with 11 bases remaining between them. The CDR3 is 14 amino acids. CDR1 is LGHDT and CDR2 is YNNKEL in the germline V gene (reference sequence). CDR3 loop: CASSQDSRANGYTF. DNA for the CDR3: TGTGCCAGCAGCCAAGATTCGAGGGCAAATGGCTACACCTTC.

The chain links TRBV2 to TRBJ2-5; 9 positions match TRBD2. CDR3 length equals 14 residues. V dropped 4 bases and J dropped 5; count of bases not matched to a gene: 5. CDR1 and CDR2 from the germline V gene are SNHLY and FYNNEI. CDR3 DNA sequence: TGTGCCAGCAGTGGGGGACTAGCTCGGGAGACCCAGTACTTC. It yields the protein CASSGGLARETQYF.

This chain links TRBV3-1 (or the pseudogene TRBV3-2) with TRBJ2-2; TRBD2 might be the D (5 bases). CDR3 length: 16 amino acids. From germline, CDR1 is LGHDT and CDR2 YNNKEL (reference sequence). V was clipped by 1 base and J by 5 bases, with 14 bases between them. CDR3 residues: CASSQVVKGVTGELFF. The CDR3 DNA reads TGTGCCAGCAGCCAAGTCGTAAAGGGAGTGACCGGGGAGCTGTTTTTT.

The rearrangement uses TRBV5-1 and TRBJ2-3, with TRBD1 matching over 8 bases. CDR3 length: 15 amino acids. The ends lost 1 base at V and 2 bases at J; junction bases unmatched: 3. Per germline, CDR1 SGHRS and CDR2 YFSETQ. CDR3 residues: CASSLLDRVTDTQYF. CDR3 nucleotides: TGCGCCAGCAGCTTGTTGGACAGGGTCACAGATACGCAGTATTTT. Full variable domain (missing parts from reference TRBV5-1 and TRBJ2-3): KAGVTQTPRYLIKTRGQQVTLSCSPISGHRSVSWYQQTPGQGLQFLFEYFSETQRNKGNFPGRFSGRQFSNSRSEMNVSTLELGDSALYLCASSLLDRVTDTQYFGPGTRLTVL.

CDR3 in DNA: TGTGCCAGCAGCGTAGGGACAGGGCCGAATCAGCCCCAGCATTTT. Protein: CASSVGTGPNQPQHF. The V call is TRBV9, the J call TRBJ1-5; 8 positions agree with TRBD1. Germline CDR1 reads SGDLS; CDR2 reads YYNGEE. Trimming at V came to 0 bases and at J to 4 bases, leaving 3 bases not matched to a gene. The CDR3 covers 15 residues.

The chain combines TRBV5-1 with TRBJ1-3; TRBD1 matches 9 bases. Trimming cost V 0 bases and J 4 bases; bases outside gene matches: 11. CDR1 and CDR2 from the germline V gene are SGHRS and YFSETQ. This CDR3 spans 18 amino acids. The DNA for the CDR3 is TGCGCCAGCAGCTTGGTTGCGGGAACAGGGGGCTCCGGAAACACCATATATTTT. Amino acids: CASSLVAGTGGSGNTIYF.

The sample holds a few counts of this clone. This chain connects TRBV5-1 to TRBJ1-3, with 8 bases lining up with TRBD1. Germline V gives CDR1 SGHRS, CDR2 YFSETQ. CDR3 length equals 14 residues. The V segment lost 2 bases and the J segment 4 bases; nucleotides outside the gene matches: 2. The DNA for the CDR3 is TGCGCCAGCAGCTTTGGGACAGGAGGAAACACCATATATTTT. It is translated as CASSFGTGGNTIYF.

This chain links TRBV3-1 (or the pseudogene TRBV3-2) with TRBJ1-2; 9 nucleotides align to TRBD1. The CDR3 sequence is 16 residues long. V dropped 1 base and J dropped 7; count of bases not matched to a gene: 10. The germline CDR1 and CDR2 sequences are LGHDT and YNNKEL (reference sequence). Here the CDR3 DNA reads TGTGCCAGCAGCCAAGTTTGGGACAGGGAATTGCGTGGCTACACCTTC. Translated, it gives CASSQVWDRELRGYTF.

This clone has more than one count but fewer than ten. The J gene is TRBJ2-3, the V gene TRBV9; 12 bases match TRBD1. The CDR3 contains 16 residues. V was pared by 3 bases and J by 5 bases, with 7 bases of the junction left unmatched. Germline V gives CDR1 SGDLS, CDR2 YYNGEE. The CDR3 DNA is TGTGCCAGCAGCGACGGGACAGGGGGCATAGGAGATACGCAGTATTTT. Protein: CASSDGTGGIGDTQYF.

The gene calls are TRBV5-1 and TRBJ2-1; no firm D call. The CDR3 covers 13 residues. V lost 0 bases, J lost 8 bases, and 9 bases lay in between. CDR1 is SGHRS, CDR2 YFSETQ, per germline. CDR3 protein: CASSLGRADEQFF. Written as DNA, the CDR3 is TGCGCCAGCAGCTTGGGGCGCGCGGATGAGCAGTTCTTC.

The chain combines TRBV30 with TRBJ1-4, with D hard to call. Germline lookup yields CDR1 GTSNPN and CDR2 SVGIG (reference sequence). The CDR3 extends over 15 amino acids. Trimming stripped 3 bases from V and 7 bases from J, with 18 bases between. In DNA, the CDR3 is TGTGCCTGGAGGATGCGTGGGCGTGGAAGTGAAAAACTGTTTTTT. Its translation is CAWRMRGRGSEKLFF.